These 9 T cell receptor beta chains originate from one sample sequenced in a study of T cells in Graves' hyperthyroidism and ophthalmopathy (dated by TCRdb to about 2019). The library was produced with multiplex PCR. Sequenced on an Illumina HiSeq 2000. Amplification of TCR beta CDR3 regions was carried out from RNA transcripts. The TCR CDR3 was subjected to a first round of RT-PCR using the HTBI primer set and the Qiagen OneStep RT-PCR kit. The public reads were quality trimmed at Q25 with fastp and then assembled into clones with MiXCR by TCRdb, keeping productive beta chains. For every CDR3 protein sequence, its rows merge into one entry that carries the most common genes and DNA. This sample comprises about 180,000 distinct CDR3 sequences, over 15% of them detected only once. The top ten clones comprise 25% to 30% of the sample. Input material: blood. The receptors stem from a woman between 45 and 60 years old with Graves' hyperthyroidism.

In regard to this clonotype: At one boundary the junction diverges from the germline segment, which might be a read error. The chain joins TRBV13 to TRBJ1-1; D is ambiguous. This CDR3 has 16 amino acids. Germline CDR1 reads PRHDT; CDR2 reads FYEKMQ (reference sequence). CDR3 coding DNA: TGTGCCAGCAGCTTAGGCCGGCTTTGGGAGGAACACAGAGCTTTCTTC. Protein sequence: CASSLGRLWEEHRAFF.

Many counts were recorded for this clonotype. The chain recombines TRBV9 with TRBJ1-6, with D possibly TRBD1 on 6 matching bases. Per germline, CDR1 SGDLS and CDR2 YYNGEE. The ends were cut back, 3 bases at V and 0 bases at J, with 13 bases in the middle. CDR3 length: 17 amino acids. DNA of the CDR3: TGTGCCAGCAGCGCGCGGACAGACAGCTCCTATAATTCACCCCTCCACTTT. This translates into CASSARTDSSYNSPLHF. Full variable domain (missing parts from reference TRBV9 and TRBJ1-6): DSGVTQTPKHLITATGQRVTLRCSPRSGDLSVYWYQQSLDQGLQFLIQYYNGEERAKGNILERFSAQQFPDLHSELNLSSLELGDSALYFCASSARTDSSYNSPLHFGNGTRLTVT.

This clonotype appeared many times. The chain is built from TRBV3-1 and TRBJ1-5, with D unresolved. V lost 6 bases, J lost 0 bases, and 9 bases lay in between. The germline V gene has CDR1 LGHDT and CDR2 YNNKEL (reference sequence). The CDR3 is 14 amino acids. CDR3 in amino acids: CASSTAGSNQPQHF. The CDR3, as DNA: TGTGCCAGCAGTACTGCAGGTAGCAATCAGCCCCAGCATTTT.

This chain uses TRBV20-1 with TRBJ2-6, with 9 bases that match TRBD1. This CDR3 is built from 16 residues. Unmatched junction bases numbered 4, after V lost 2 bases and J lost 2 bases. Germline V CDR1 and CDR2: DFQATT, SNEGSKA (reference sequence). The CDR3 here is CSARNRGQTGANVLTF. Here the CDR3 DNA reads TGCAGTGCTAGAAACAGGGGGCAGACTGGGGCCAACGTCCTGACTTTC.

The CDR3 is CASRSAGGRLDGYTF. As DNA, the CDR3 is TGTGCCAGCAGGTCGGCGGGGGGGCGACTAGACGGCTACACCTTC. The chain combines TRBV28 with TRBJ1-2; D is perhaps TRBD1 (6 bases). The CDR3 covers 15 residues. The V gene lost 6 bases and the J gene lost 8 bases, with 22 bases spanning the gap. The germline V gene encodes CDR1 MDHEN and CDR2 SYDVKM.

The rearrangement joins TRBV5-6 to TRBJ1-5, with D maybe TRBD1 (5 bases). With 1 base removed from V and 5 bases from J, the gap between germline ends came to 16 bases. Germline values: CDR1 SGHDT, CDR2 YYEEEE. The CDR3 runs to 16 residues. The CDR3 protein is CASSLRAGQGYQPQHF. The CDR3 DNA is TGTGCCAGCAGCTTGAGGGCCGGGCAGGGTTATCAGCCCCAGCATTTT.

On this clonotype: Since the CDR3 does not end with the conserved phenylalanine or tryptophan, this likely comes from a read error. The V gene is TRBV5-1, the J gene TRBJ2-7, with 9 bases matching TRBD1. V lost 0 bases to trimming and J lost 5 bases; unmatched junction nucleotides: 3. The length of the CDR3 is 14 residues. Germline-derived CDR1 and CDR2 are SGHRS and YFSETQ. CDR3 in amino acids: CASSLAGQGHEQYL. In nucleotides, the CDR3 is TGCGCCAGCAGCTTGGCGGGACAGGGCCACGAGCAGTACCTC.

In this sample, this clonotype turned up many times. The V and J genes are TRBV19 and TRBJ1-2; D ambiguous. With 2 bases removed from V and 7 bases from J, the gap between germline ends came to 11 bases. This CDR3 is 13 amino acids long. The germline V gene has CDR1 LNHDA and CDR2 SQIVND (reference sequence). CDR3 protein: CASSILALSGYTF. DNA of the CDR3: TGTGCCAGTAGTATACTGGCCCTCTCTGGCTACACCTTC.

This clonotype has only a few counts. The CDR3 protein is CASSPQGQHSGNTIYF. In DNA form, the CDR3 reads TGTGCCAGCTCACCACAGGGACAGCACTCTGGAAACACCATATATTTT. J is TRBJ1-3 and V is TRBV18, with 7 positions matching TRBD1. The germline gives CDR1 KGHSH, CDR2 LQKENI. The CDR3 covers 16 residues. Losses at the gene ends were 1 base for V and 0 bases for J; bases not matched to a gene: 3. Based on the CDR3 plus reference TRBV18 and TRBJ1-3, the full variable domain is NAGVMQNPRHLVRRRGQEARLRCSPMKGHSHVYWYRQLPEEGLKFMVYLQKENIIDESGMPKERFSAEFPKEGPSILRIQQVVRGDSAAYFCASSPQGQHSGNTIYFGEGSWLTVV.